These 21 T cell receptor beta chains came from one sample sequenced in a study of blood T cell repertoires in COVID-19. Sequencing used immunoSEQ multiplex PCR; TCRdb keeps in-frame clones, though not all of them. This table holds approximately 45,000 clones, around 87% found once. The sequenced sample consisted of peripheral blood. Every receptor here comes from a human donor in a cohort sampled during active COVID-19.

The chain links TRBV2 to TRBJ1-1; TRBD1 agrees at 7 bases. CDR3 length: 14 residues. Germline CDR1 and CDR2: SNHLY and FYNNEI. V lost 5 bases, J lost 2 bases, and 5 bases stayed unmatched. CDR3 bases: TGTGCCAGCAGTTTGGGACAGCTCAACACTGAAGCTTTCTTT. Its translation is CASSLGQLNTEAFF.

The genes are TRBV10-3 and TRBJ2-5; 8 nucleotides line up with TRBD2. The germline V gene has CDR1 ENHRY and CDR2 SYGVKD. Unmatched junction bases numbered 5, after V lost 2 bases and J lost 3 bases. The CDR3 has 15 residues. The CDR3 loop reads CAISEERETEETQYF. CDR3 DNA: TGTGCCATCAGTGAGGAGCGGGAGACGGAAGAGACCCAGTACTTC.

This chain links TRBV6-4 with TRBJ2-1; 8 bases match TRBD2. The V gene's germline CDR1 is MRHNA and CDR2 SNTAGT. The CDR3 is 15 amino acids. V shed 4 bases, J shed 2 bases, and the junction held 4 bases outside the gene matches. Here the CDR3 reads CASSALAGPYNEQFF. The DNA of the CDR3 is TGTGCCAGCAGTGCTCTAGCGGGTCCCTACAATGAGCAGTTCTTC.

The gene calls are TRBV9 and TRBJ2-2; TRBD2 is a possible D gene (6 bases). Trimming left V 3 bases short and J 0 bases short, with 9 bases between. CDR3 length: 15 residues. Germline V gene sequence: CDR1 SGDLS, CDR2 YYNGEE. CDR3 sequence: CASSAGVANTGELFF. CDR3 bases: TGTGCCAGCAGCGCGGGGGTAGCGAACACCGGGGAGCTGTTTTTT.

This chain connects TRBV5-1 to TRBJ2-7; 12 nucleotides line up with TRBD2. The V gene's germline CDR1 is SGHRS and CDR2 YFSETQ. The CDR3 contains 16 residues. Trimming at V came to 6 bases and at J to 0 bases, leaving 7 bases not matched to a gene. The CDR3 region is CASKKGLAGSSYEQYF. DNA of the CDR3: TGCGCCAGCAAAAAAGGACTAGCGGGGAGCTCCTACGAGCAGTACTTC.

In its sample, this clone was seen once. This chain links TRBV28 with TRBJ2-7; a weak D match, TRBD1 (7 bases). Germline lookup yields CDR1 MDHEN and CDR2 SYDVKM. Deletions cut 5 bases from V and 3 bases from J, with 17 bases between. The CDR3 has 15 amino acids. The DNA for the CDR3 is TGTGCCAGCAGTCCCCCAGGGGGGATCGGCTACGAGCAGTACTTC. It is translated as CASSPPGGIGYEQYF.

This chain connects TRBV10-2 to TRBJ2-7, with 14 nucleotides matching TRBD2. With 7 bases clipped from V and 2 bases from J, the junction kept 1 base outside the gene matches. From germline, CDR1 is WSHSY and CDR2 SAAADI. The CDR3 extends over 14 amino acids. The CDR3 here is CASKGLAGAYEQYF. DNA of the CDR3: TGCGCCAGCAAGGGACTAGCGGGAGCCTACGAGCAGTACTTC.

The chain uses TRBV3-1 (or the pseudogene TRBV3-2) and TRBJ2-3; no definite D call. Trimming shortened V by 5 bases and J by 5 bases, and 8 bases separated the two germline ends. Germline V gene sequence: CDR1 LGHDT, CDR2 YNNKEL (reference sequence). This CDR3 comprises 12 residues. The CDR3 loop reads CASSYFRDTQYF. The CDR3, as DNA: TGTGCCAGCAGCTATTTCCGAGATACGCAGTATTTT.

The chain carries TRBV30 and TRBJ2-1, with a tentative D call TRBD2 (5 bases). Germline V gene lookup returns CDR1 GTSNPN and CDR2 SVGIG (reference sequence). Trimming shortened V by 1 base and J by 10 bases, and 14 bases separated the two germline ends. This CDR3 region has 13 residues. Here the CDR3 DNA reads TGTGCCTGGAGTGGGGTGGAGGTTTTCGAGCAGTTCTTC. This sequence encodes CAWSGVEVFEQFF. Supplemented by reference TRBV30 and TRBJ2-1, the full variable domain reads SQTIHQWPATLVQPVGSPLSLECTVEGTSNPNLYWYRQAAGRGLQLLFYSVGIGQISSEVPQNLSASRPQDRQFILSSKKLLLSDSGFYLCAWSGVEVFEQFFGPGTRLTVL.

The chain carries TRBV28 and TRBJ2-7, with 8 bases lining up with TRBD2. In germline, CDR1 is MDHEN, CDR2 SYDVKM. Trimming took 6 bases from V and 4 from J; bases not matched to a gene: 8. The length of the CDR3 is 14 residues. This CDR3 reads CASRTGTSNYEQYF. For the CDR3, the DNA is TGTGCCAGCAGGACCGGGACTAGTAATTACGAGCAGTACTTC.

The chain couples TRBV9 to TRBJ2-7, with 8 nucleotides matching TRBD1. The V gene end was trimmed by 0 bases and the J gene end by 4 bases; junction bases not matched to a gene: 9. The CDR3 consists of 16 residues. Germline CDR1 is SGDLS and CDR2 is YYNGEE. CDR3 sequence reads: CASSVGTGQDLYEQYF. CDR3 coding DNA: TGTGCCAGCAGCGTAGGTACGGGACAGGATCTATACGAGCAGTACTTC. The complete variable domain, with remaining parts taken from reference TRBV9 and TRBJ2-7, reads DSGVTQTPKHLITATGQRVTLRCSPRSGDLSVYWYQQSLDQGLQFLIQYYNGEERAKGNILERFSAQQFPDLHSELNLSSLELGDSALYFCASSVGTGQDLYEQYFGPGTRLTVT.

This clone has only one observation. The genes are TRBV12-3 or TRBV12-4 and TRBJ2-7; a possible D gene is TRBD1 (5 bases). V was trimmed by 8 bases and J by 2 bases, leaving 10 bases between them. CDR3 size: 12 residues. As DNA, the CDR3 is TGTGCCAGCGGCCCCAGGGCCTACGAGCAGTACTTC. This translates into CASGPRAYEQYF.

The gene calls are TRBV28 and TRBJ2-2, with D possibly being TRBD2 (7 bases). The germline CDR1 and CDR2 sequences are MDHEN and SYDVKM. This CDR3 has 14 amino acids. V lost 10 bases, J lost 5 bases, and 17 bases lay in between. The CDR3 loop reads CATLGGAGTGELFF. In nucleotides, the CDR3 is TGTGCCACCCTGGGGGGGGCAGGAACCGGGGAGCTGTTTTTT. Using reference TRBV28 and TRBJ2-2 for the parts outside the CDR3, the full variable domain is DVKVTQSSRYLVKRTGEKVFLECVQDMDHENMFWYRQDPGLGLRLIYFSYDVKMKEKGDIPEGYSVSREKKERFSLILESASTNQTSMYLCATLGGAGTGELFFGEGSRLTVL.

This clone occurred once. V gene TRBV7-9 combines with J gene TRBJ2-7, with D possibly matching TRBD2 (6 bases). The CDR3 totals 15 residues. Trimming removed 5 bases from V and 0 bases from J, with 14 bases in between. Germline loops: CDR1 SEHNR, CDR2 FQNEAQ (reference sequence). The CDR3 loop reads CASSLRLGSSYEQYF. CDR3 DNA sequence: TGTGCCAGCAGCCTCCGACTAGGAAGCTCCTACGAGCAGTACTTC.

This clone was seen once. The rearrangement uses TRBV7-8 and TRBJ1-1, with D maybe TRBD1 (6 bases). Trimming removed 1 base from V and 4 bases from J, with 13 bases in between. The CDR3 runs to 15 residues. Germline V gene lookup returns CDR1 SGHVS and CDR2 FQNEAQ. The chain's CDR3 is CASSLVLGDITEAFF. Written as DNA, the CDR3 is TGTGCCAGCAGCTTAGTTCTGGGGGACATCACTGAAGCTTTCTTT.

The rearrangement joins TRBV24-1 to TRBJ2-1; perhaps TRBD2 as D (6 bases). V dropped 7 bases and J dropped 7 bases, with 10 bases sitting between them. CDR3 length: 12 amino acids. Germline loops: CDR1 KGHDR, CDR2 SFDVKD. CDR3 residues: CATSGGENEQFF. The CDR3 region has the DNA TGTGCCACCAGCGGGGGAGAAAATGAGCAGTTCTTC.

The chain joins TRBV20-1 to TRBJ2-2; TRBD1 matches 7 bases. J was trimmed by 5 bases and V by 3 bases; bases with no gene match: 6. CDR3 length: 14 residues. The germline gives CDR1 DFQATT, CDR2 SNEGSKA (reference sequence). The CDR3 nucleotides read TGCAGTGCTAGTGAAGGGGGCTTAACCGGGGAGCTGTTTTTT. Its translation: CSASEGGLTGELFF.

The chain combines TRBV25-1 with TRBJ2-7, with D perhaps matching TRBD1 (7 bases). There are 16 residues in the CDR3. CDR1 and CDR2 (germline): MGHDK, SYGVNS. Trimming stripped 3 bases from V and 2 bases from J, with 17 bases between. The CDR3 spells CASSDNRGLITYEQYF. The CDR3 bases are TGTGCCAGCAGTGACAACAGGGGACTCATAACCTACGAGCAGTACTTC.

Here the CDR3 reads CASSVRLSQVDTQYF. In DNA, the CDR3 is TGTGCCAGCAGCGTAAGACTATCCCAAGTTGATACGCAGTATTTT. V gene TRBV9 combines with J gene TRBJ2-3, with TRBD2 as a possible D gene (5 bases). V dropped 1 base and J dropped 6 bases, with 15 bases sitting between them. There are 15 residues in the CDR3. Per the germline V gene, CDR1 is SGDLS and CDR2 is YYNGEE.

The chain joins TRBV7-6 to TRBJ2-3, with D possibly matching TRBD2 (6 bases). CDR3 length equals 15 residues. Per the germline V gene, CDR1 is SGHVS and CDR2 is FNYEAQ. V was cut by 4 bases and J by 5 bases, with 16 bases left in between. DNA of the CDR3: TGTGCCAGCAGCTCCGGGACTGACCCCTTAGATACGCAGTATTTT. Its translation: CASSSGTDPLDTQYF.

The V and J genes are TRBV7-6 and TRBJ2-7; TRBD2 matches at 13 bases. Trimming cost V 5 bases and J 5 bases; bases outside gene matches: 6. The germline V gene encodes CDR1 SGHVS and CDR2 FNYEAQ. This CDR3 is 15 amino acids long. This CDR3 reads CASSQGGLAGNEQYF. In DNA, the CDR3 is TGTGCCAGCAGCCAAGGGGGACTAGCGGGGAACGAGCAGTACTTC.